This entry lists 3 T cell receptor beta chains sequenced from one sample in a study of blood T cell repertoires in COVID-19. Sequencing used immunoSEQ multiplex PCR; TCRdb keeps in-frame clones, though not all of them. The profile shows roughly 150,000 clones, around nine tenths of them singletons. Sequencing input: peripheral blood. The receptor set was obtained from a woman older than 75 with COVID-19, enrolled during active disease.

As DNA, the CDR3 is TGTGCCACCAGCGTTAGCGGTTTCGGGGAGCAGTACTTC. Translating gives CATSVSGFGEQYF. The chain links TRBV15 to TRBJ2-7; TRBD2 is a possible D gene (6 bases). In germline, CDR1 is LNHNV, CDR2 YYDKDF (reference sequence). Trimming cost V 5 bases and J 7 bases, with 15 bases left between them. CDR3 size: 13 residues.

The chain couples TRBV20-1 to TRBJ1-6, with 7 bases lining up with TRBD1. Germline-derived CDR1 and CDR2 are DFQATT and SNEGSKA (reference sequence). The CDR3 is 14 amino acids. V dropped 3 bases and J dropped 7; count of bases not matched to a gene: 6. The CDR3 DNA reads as TGCAGTGCTAGTTCGGGACAGCCAAATTCACCCCTCCACTTT. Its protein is CSASSGQPNSPLHF.

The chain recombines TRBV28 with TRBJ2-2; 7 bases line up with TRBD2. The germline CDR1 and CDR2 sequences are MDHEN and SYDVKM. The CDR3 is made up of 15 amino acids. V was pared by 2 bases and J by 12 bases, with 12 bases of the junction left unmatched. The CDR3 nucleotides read TGTGCCAGCAGTTTAGGGGGGGGGACCTTTTGGAAGCTGTTTTTT. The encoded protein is CASSLGGGTFWKLFF. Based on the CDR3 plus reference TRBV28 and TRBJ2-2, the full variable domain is DVKVTQSSRYLVKRTGEKVFLECVQDMDHENMFWYRQDPGLGLRLIYFSYDVKMKEKGDIPEGYSVSREKKERFSLILESASTNQTSMYLCASSLGGGTFWKLFFGEGSRLTVL.